The next 9 T cell receptor beta chains were all read from a single sample in a study of cytomegalovirus exposure and HLA in healthy donors. Primers included in the PCR were 60 Vbeta and 13 Jbeta primers. Profiled with immunoSEQ multiplex PCR; TCRdb holds only in-frame clones, not every one. In the table there are about 140,000 clones, 65% to 85% of which are singletons. Sequencing was carried out using PBMCs. These receptors all stem from a man aged 50 to 59 in good health and CMV-seronegative.

The count of this clone is one. V is TRBV7-8 and J is TRBJ1-4, with D uncertain. Trimming took 6 bases from V and 0 from J, leaving 11 bases between them. CDR1 SGHVS and CDR2 FQNEAQ come from the germline V gene. The CDR3 loop spans 15 amino acids. The CDR3 DNA reads as TGTGCCAGCAGAACCAACACCGCAACTAATGAAAAACTGTTTTTT. The encoded protein is CASRTNTATNEKLFF. Variable domain in full (rest from reference TRBV7-8 and TRBJ1-4): GAGVSQSPRYKVAKRGQDVALRCDPISGHVSLFWYQQALGQGPEFLTYFQNEAQLDKSGLPSDRFFAERPEGSVSTLKIQRTQQEDSAVYLCASRTNTATNEKLFFGSGTQLSVL.

V and J are TRBV29-1 and TRBJ2-5; TRBD2 matches at 14 bases. V lost 6 bases to trimming and J lost 4 bases; unmatched junction nucleotides: 4. This CDR3 comprises 14 residues. CDR1 and CDR2 from the germline V gene are SQVTM and ANQGSEA. The CDR3 region is CSVVGLAGGETQYF. The CDR3 region has the DNA TGCAGCGTGGTAGGACTAGCGGGAGGAGAGACCCAGTACTTC.

This chain links TRBV9 with TRBJ1-1, with D possibly TRBD1 on 6 matching bases. CDR1 is SGDLS, CDR2 YYNGEE, per germline. The CDR3 runs 16 residues. Trimming removed 3 bases from V and 2 bases from J, with 17 bases in between. The CDR3 sequence is CASSEGVGRGNTEAFF. Here the CDR3 DNA reads TGTGCCAGCAGCGAGGGTGTGGGCAGGGGCAACACTGAAGCTTTCTTT.

The chain is built from TRBV9 and TRBJ2-7; 10 bases map to TRBD1. The CDR3 contains 14 residues. CDR1 SGDLS and CDR2 YYNGEE come from the germline V gene. V dropped 3 bases and J dropped 8; count of bases not matched to a gene: 8. CDR3 amino acids: CASSGTTGGGKQYF. Here the CDR3 DNA reads TGTGCCAGCAGCGGGACGACAGGGGGCGGGAAGCAGTACTTC.

This clone was detected a few times. This sequence joins TRBV27 and TRBJ1-4; a possible D gene is TRBD1 (6 bases). The CDR3 has 15 amino acids. The germline gives CDR1 MNHEY, CDR2 SMNVEV (reference sequence). With 5 bases removed from V and 4 bases from J, the gap between germline ends came to 14 bases. The CDR3 loop is CASSPKTGYNEKLFF. Written as DNA, the CDR3 is TGTGCCAGCAGTCCAAAGACAGGTTATAATGAAAAACTGTTTTTT.

This clone has just one count. This chain connects TRBV29-1 to TRBJ2-1; the match to TRBD1 covers 8 bases. The V and J ends lost 2 bases and 6 bases, in that order; junction bases with no gene match: 18. This CDR3 region has 18 residues. The germline gives CDR1 SQVTM, CDR2 ANQGSEA. This CDR3 reads CSVEKTRDRTGLSNEQFF. DNA of the CDR3: TGCAGCGTTGAAAAAACCCGAGACAGGACAGGGTTAAGCAATGAGCAGTTCTTC.

V and J are TRBV7-2 and TRBJ2-7, with TRBD1 identical over 7 bases. V lost 5 bases and J lost 1; bases outside the gene matches: 2. Germline-derived CDR1 and CDR2 are SGHTA and FQGNSA. CDR3 length equals 13 residues. For the CDR3, the DNA is TGTGCCAGCAGCCGGGACAGATCCTACGAGCAGTACTTC. It is translated as CASSRDRSYEQYF.

In the case of this clone: Other DNA sequences of this sample code for an identical CDR3. CDR3: CASSLGLAGGQETQYF. CDR3 DNA sequence: TGCGCCAGCAGCCTTGGACTAGCGGGGGGGCAAGAGACCCAGTACTTC. V is TRBV5-1 and J is TRBJ2-5; 15 nucleotides agree with TRBD2. V was clipped by 4 bases and J by 2 bases; unmatched bases: 3. Looked up from germline, CDR1 is SGHRS and CDR2 is YFSETQ. This CDR3 is 16 amino acids long.

Concerning this clone: This likely comes from a read error, as the CDR3 has no conserved phenylalanine or tryptophan at its end. The rearrangement links TRBV5-1 to TRBJ1-1; D perhaps matches TRBD1 (5 bases). Per the germline V gene, CDR1 is SGHRS and CDR2 is YFSETQ. Trimming left V 4 bases short and J 0 bases short, with 10 bases between. The CDR3 consists of 14 residues. CDR3 sequence: CASSVQGLNTEAFL. CDR3 sequence (DNA): TGCGCCAGCAGCGTCCAGGGTCTGAACACTGAAGCTTTCCTT.